Shown below are 19 T cell receptor beta chains from a single sample sequenced in a study of blood T cells in healthy people across ages. Using a J-beta primer mix together with a sample-barcoded 5' primer, a second PCR was run for roughly 7 to 12 cycles. TCRdb itself ran the 5' RACE reads through MiXCR, one entry per CDR3 protein. The sample has some 1.5 million distinct CDR3 sequences, approximately 42% seen once; the top ten hold approximately 4%. The source material was blood. Receptor source: a woman between 18 and 30 years old in good health.

This chain uses TRBV12-3 or TRBV12-4 with TRBJ2-1; either TRBD1 or TRBD2 may fit D (6 bases each). Trimming left V 4 bases short and J 3 bases short, with 16 bases between. The CDR3 is 16 amino acids. The DNA of the CDR3 is TGTGCCAGCAGTTGGGGGGCCTCTTCCCTCTACAATGAGCAGTTCTTC. Its translation is CASSWGASSLYNEQFF.

This chain joins TRBV20-1 and TRBJ2-2; 10 positions match TRBD2. The V gene end was trimmed by 6 bases and the J gene end by 2 bases; junction bases not matched to a gene: 3. The germline V gene encodes CDR1 DFQATT and CDR2 SNEGSKA (reference sequence). CDR3 size: 14 residues. The CDR3, as DNA: TGCAGTGCAGGGACTAGCGTCAACACCGGGGAGCTGTTTTTT. Protein sequence: CSAGTSVNTGELFF.

This clonotype was detected only a few times. V is TRBV18 and J is TRBJ1-1; unclear D gene. The CDR3 spans 14 residues. Germline V lookup: CDR1 KGHSH, CDR2 LQKENI. Deletions cut 1 base from V and 1 base from J, with 7 bases between. CDR3 sequence reads: CASSPQVSNTEAFF. The CDR3 nucleotides are TGTGCCAGCTCACCACAGGTTTCGAACACTGAAGCTTTCTTT. The complete variable domain, with remaining parts taken from reference TRBV18 and TRBJ1-1, reads NAGVMQNPRHLVRRRGQEARLRCSPMKGHSHVYWYRQLPEEGLKFMVYLQKENIIDESGMPKERFSAEFPKEGPSILRIQQVVRGDSAAYFCASSPQVSNTEAFFGQGTRLTVV.

The rearrangement joins TRBV7-9 to TRBJ2-7, with D unresolved. The CDR3 runs to 13 residues. Germline V gene lookup returns CDR1 SEHNR and CDR2 FQNEAQ (reference sequence). V lost 5 bases and J lost 5, with 13 bases in between. CDR3 nucleotides: TGTGCCAGCAGCGGGGTTAGGATCGACGAGCAGTACTTC. It is translated as CASSGVRIDEQYF. Drawing the rest from reference TRBV7-9 and TRBJ2-7, the complete variable domain is DTGVSQNPRHKITKRGQNVTFRCDPISEHNRLYWYRQTLGQGPEFLTYFQNEAQLEKSRLLSDRFSAERPKGSFSTLEIQRTEQGDSAMYLCASSGVRIDEQYFGPGTRLTVT.

This clonotype was observed a few times. CDR3 protein: CASQPGQDTYEQYF. In DNA, the CDR3 is TGTGCCAGCCAACCGGGACAGGACACCTACGAGCAGTACTTC. The genes are TRBV9 and TRBJ2-7, with 8 bases fitting TRBD1. CDR1 is SGDLS and CDR2 is YYNGEE in the germline V gene. With V trimmed by 7 bases and J by 2 bases, 8 bases remained unmatched. The CDR3 is made up of 14 amino acids.

The V and J genes are TRBV4-3 and TRBJ2-5, with 8 bases fitting TRBD1. V gave up 3 bases and J gave up 1 base; unmatched junction bases: 7. CDR1 and CDR2 (germline): LGHNA, YSLEER. This CDR3 is built from 16 residues. DNA for the CDR3: TGCGCCAGCAGCCAGGGACACACAGGGGGCCAAGAGACCCAGTACTTC. Translating gives CASSQGHTGGQETQYF.

The genes are TRBV6-5 and TRBJ1-5, with D hard to call. The CDR3 is 13 amino acids. Germline assignment: CDR1 MNHEY and CDR2 SVGAGI. Trimming removed 5 bases from V and 4 bases from J, with 9 bases in between. CDR3 in amino acids: CASSPVANQPQHF. As DNA, the CDR3 is TGTGCCAGCAGTCCCGTAGCTAATCAGCCCCAGCATTTT.

This clonotype was seen a handful of times. V usage is TRBV9 and J usage is TRBJ1-1, with D maybe TRBD1 (6 bases). V lost 0 bases and J lost 4, with 10 bases in between. The germline V gene has CDR1 SGDLS and CDR2 YYNGEE. The CDR3 spans 14 residues. In DNA form, the CDR3 reads TGTGCCAGCAGCGTAGGTCAGGGGCCCACTGAAGCTTTCTTT. This sequence encodes CASSVGQGPTEAFF.

This clonotype showed up just a few times. The gene calls are TRBV9 and TRBJ1-5; 11 nucleotides agree with TRBD1. Germline V lookup: CDR1 SGDLS, CDR2 YYNGEE. With 3 bases clipped from V and 6 bases from J, the junction kept 5 bases outside the gene matches. The CDR3 consists of 15 residues. The CDR3 spells CASSDGQGASQPQHF. For the CDR3, the DNA is TGTGCCAGCAGCGACGGACAGGGGGCAAGTCAGCCCCAGCATTTT.

Only a few counts were recorded for this clonotype. The chain couples TRBV4-3 to TRBJ1-2, with a tentative D call TRBD1 (6 bases). CDR1 and CDR2 (germline): LGHNA, YSLEER. The CDR3 runs to 17 residues. Trimming took 0 bases from V and 6 from J, leaving 20 bases between them. DNA of the CDR3: TGCGCCAGCAGCCAAGATCACGGGACAACTCTTCAGGATGGCTACACCTTC. Translating gives CASSQDHGTTLQDGYTF.

The chain links TRBV29-1 to TRBJ2-1; TRBD2 might be the D (6 bases). Trimming removed 3 bases from V and 7 bases from J, with 16 bases in between. The CDR3 spans 14 residues. CDR1 and CDR2 (germline): SQVTM, ANQGSEA. The CDR3 DNA reads TGCAGCGTTGATCGGGAGTGGGCTCTGAATGAGCAGTTCTTC. Translating it yields CSVDREWALNEQFF.

The V call is TRBV10-3, the J call TRBJ2-2; D unclear. This CDR3 has 13 amino acids. Looked up from germline, CDR1 is ENHRY and CDR2 is SYGVKD. V was pared by 10 bases and J by 6 bases, with 15 bases between. CDR3 residues: CATGVPGAGELFF. CDR3 sequence (DNA): TGTGCCACCGGCGTCCCGGGTGCCGGGGAGCTGTTTTTT.

V usage is TRBV6-2 or TRBV6-3 and J usage is TRBJ2-5; maybe TRBD2 (6 bases). Germline CDR1 reads MNHEY; CDR2 reads SVGEGT. There are 14 residues in the CDR3. V lost 6 bases, J lost 0 bases, and 11 bases lay in between. CDR3 nucleotide sequence: TGTGCCAGCAGCGCTCGGGACTACCAAGAGACCCAGTACTTC. Amino acids: CASSARDYQETQYF.

This clonotype was seen a handful of times. The V gene is TRBV7-6, the J gene TRBJ1-5, with 7 positions matching TRBD1. The CDR3 sequence is 15 residues long. The germline CDR1 and CDR2 sequences are SGHVS and FNYEAQ. The chain's CDR3 is CDLTGTVYSNQPQHF. In DNA, the CDR3 is TGTGATTTGACCGGGACAGTCTATAGCAATCAGCCCCAGCATTTT.

The chain uses TRBV12-3 or TRBV12-4 and TRBJ2-5, with D maybe TRBD2 (5 bases). Trimming stripped 3 bases from V and 4 bases from J, with 12 bases between. The CDR3 length is 14 residues. The CDR3 sequence is CASSLTGEGETQYF. CDR3 nucleotides: TGTGCCAGCAGTTTGACGGGTGAGGGAGAGACCCAGTACTTC.

V and J are TRBV19 and TRBJ2-2, with D unresolved. Trimming shortened V by 7 bases and J by 0 bases, and 9 bases separated the two germline ends. The CDR3 length is 14 residues. Germline loops: CDR1 LNHDA, CDR2 SQIVND (reference sequence). The CDR3 spells CASTLGSNTGELFF. The CDR3 region has the DNA TGTGCCAGTACCCTCGGGTCGAACACCGGGGAGCTGTTTTTT.

The CDR3 protein is CASSLGISGRSDTQYF. The CDR3 coding sequence is TGCGCCAGCAGCTTGGGTATTAGCGGGAGATCAGATACGCAGTATTTT. The V gene is TRBV5-1, the J gene TRBJ2-3; 9 nucleotides align to TRBD2. Per the germline V gene, CDR1 is SGHRS and CDR2 is YFSETQ. J lost 4 bases, V lost 0 bases, and 6 bases had no gene match. The CDR3 is 16 amino acids. The full variable domain, in which reference TRBV5-1 and TRBJ2-3 provide the parts outside the CDR3, is KAGVTQTPRYLIKTRGQQVTLSCSPISGHRSVSWYQQTPGQGLQFLFEYFSETQRNKGNFPGRFSGRQFSNSRSEMNVSTLELGDSALYLCASSLGISGRSDTQYFGPGTRLTVL.

V is TRBV6-4 and J is TRBJ2-1, with D possibly matching TRBD2 (6 bases). From germline, CDR1 is MRHNA and CDR2 SNTAGT. This CDR3 spans 15 amino acids. The V and J ends lost 2 bases and 3 bases respectively, with 11 bases between them. The CDR3 reads CASSDGGANYNEQFF. The CDR3 DNA reads TGTGCCAGCAGTGACGGCGGGGCTAACTACAATGAGCAGTTCTTC.

The rearrangement joins TRBV6-2 or TRBV6-3 to TRBJ2-7; 8 bases align to TRBD2. V lost 7 bases to trimming and J lost 7 bases; unmatched junction nucleotides: 12. The CDR3 contains 14 residues. CDR1 is MNHEY and CDR2 is SVGEGT in the germline V gene. In DNA form, the CDR3 reads TGTGCCAGCACAGGGACTAGTCGCGGTAATGAGCAGTACTTC. Amino acid sequence: CASTGTSRGNEQYF.